This T cell receptor (beta chain) came from a study of control samples from healthy donors and cancer patients. The CDR3 is made up of 16 amino acids. V lost 2 bases and J 9 bases, leaving 18 bases between the germline ends. Germline CDR1 SGHRS, CDR2 YFSETQ. Produced via immunoSEQ multiplex PCR; TCRdb's table is partial and in-frame only. This sample has around 200,000 clones, with 90% to 95% found just once. Material for sequencing was blood. The rearrangement links TRBV5-1 to TRBJ1-6; D gene ambiguous. This clonotype was sampled from a man aged 50 to 59 in good health. The CDR3 nucleotides read TGCGCCAGCAGCTTAGGACGGCAGCCTGGCGGTTCACCCCTCCACTTT. This gives the protein CASSLGRQPGGSPLHF.